This T cell receptor (beta chain) was profiled in a study of CD8 T cells in Susac syndrome. TCR beta sequences were obtained from blood CD8+ and CD4+ T cells. Matched for age and sex, the controls were healthy donors. The germline V and J ends were trimmed by 6 bases and 1 base, with 12 bases remaining between them. This CDR3 is built from 14 residues. Germline CDR1 is SQVTM and CDR2 is ANQGSEA. The RNA input was 0.5 to 1 ug, and it was reverse transcribed with random hexamers. Amplification of TCR beta CDR3 across 54 Vbeta and 13 Jbeta was performed with immunoSEQ multiplex PCR. Each CDR3 protein gets one entry after TCRdb re-called the immunoSEQ multiplex PCR reads with MiXCR. The sample consists of 100,000 to 150,000 distinct CDR3 sequences, around 94% of them appearing once.

The clonotype comes from a human donor in good health. Sequencing was performed on CD4+ T cells from PBMCs. The rearrangement links TRBV29-1 to TRBJ2-2; D gene unclear. CDR3 coding DNA: TGCAGCGTGGAGAACTGGATGAACACCGGGGAGCTGTTTTTT. Protein sequence: CSVENWMNTGELFF.